A selection of T cell receptor beta chains follows, all from one sample in a study of cytomegalovirus exposure and HLA in healthy donors. TCRdb's table, derived via immunoSEQ multiplex PCR, lists solely in-frame clones and lacks some. The table has about 120,000 clones, over 75% seen once. Sequencing used PBMCs. These receptors were obtained from a man in his late teens or twenties in good health and CMV-seropositive. Both conserved end residues are part of each CDR3. Each record gives: J gene, D gene, V gene, clone size, CDR3 protein, CDR3 DNA. A D gene is named only where the DNA matches it firmly. The listing skips clone size in some rows; elsewhere it reads once, few, many or a size class.

j_gene: TRBJ2-1; d_gene: NA; v_gene: TRBV5-1; abundance: once; CDR3aa: CASSLVRYNEQFF; CDR3nt: TGCGCCAGCAGCTTGGTTAGATACAATGAGCAGTTCTTC
j_gene: TRBJ1-1; d_gene: TRBD1; v_gene: TRBV25-1; abundance: NA; CDR3aa: CASSGVKRDRGQDEAFF; CDR3nt: TGTGCCAGCAGTGGAGTCAAGCGGGACAGGGGGCAGGATGAAGCTTTCTTT
j_gene: TRBJ1-2; d_gene: NA; v_gene: TRBV10-2; abundance: NA; CDR3aa: CASTQPGGGYGYTF; CDR3nt: TGCGCCAGCACCCAACCGGGGGGGGGCTATGGCTACACCTTC
j_gene: TRBJ2-7; d_gene: TRBD2; v_gene: TRBV18; abundance: NA; CDR3aa: CASSPLVGGGLANTTWEQYF; CDR3nt: TGTGCCAGCTCACCATTGGTTGGAGGCGGACTAGCTAATACTACGTGGGAGCAGTACTTC
j_gene: TRBJ2-7; d_gene: NA; v_gene: TRBV10-3; abundance: NA; CDR3aa: CAISESRGVNVEQYF; CDR3nt: TGTGCCATCAGTGAGTCACGCGGGGTCAACGTTGAGCAGTACTTC
j_gene: TRBJ1-1; d_gene: NA; v_gene: TRBV19; abundance: NA; CDR3aa: CASSIIGGSGNTEAFF; CDR3nt: TGTGCCAGTAGTATAATTGGGGGGTCGGGGAACACTGAAGCTTTCTTT
j_gene: TRBJ2-2; d_gene: NA; v_gene: TRBV5-1; abundance: NA; CDR3aa: CASSLSTATGELFF; CDR3nt: TGCGCCAGCAGCTTATCGACAGCCACCGGGGAGCTGTTTTTT
j_gene: TRBJ2-1; d_gene: TRBD2; v_gene: TRBV5-4; abundance: NA; CDR3aa: CASSSGTRGDYGNEQFF; CDR3nt: TGTGCCAGCAGCTCGGGGACTAGGGGAGACTACGGGAATGAGCAGTTCTTC
j_gene: TRBJ2-5; d_gene: NA; v_gene: TRBV2; abundance: NA; CDR3aa: CASRPGLPGGETQYF; CDR3nt: TGTGCCAGCAGACCAGGACTACCCGGCGGGGAGACCCAGTACTTC
j_gene: TRBJ1-2; d_gene: TRBD1; v_gene: TRBV18; abundance: NA; CDR3aa: CASSRGTATSNYGYTF; CDR3nt: TGTGCCAGCTCACGAGGGACAGCTACCTCTAACTATGGCTACACCTTC
j_gene: TRBJ2-7; d_gene: NA; v_gene: TRBV7-2; abundance: NA; CDR3aa: CASSFGPPGDEQYF; CDR3nt: TGTGCCAGCAGCTTCGGGCCCCCGGGGGACGAGCAGTACTTC
j_gene: TRBJ1-1; d_gene: NA; v_gene: TRBV30; abundance: NA; CDR3aa: CAWTRSPGTLVAFF; CDR3nt: TGTGCCTGGACTCGTTCTCCCGGGACACTGGTAGCTTTCTTT
j_gene: TRBJ2-3; d_gene: NA; v_gene: TRBV7-2; abundance: NA; CDR3aa: CASSIGGGSSGDTQYF; CDR3nt: TGTGCCAGCAGCATAGGGGGCGGGAGTTCGGGAGATACGCAGTATTTT
j_gene: TRBJ1-1; d_gene: NA; v_gene: TRBV19; abundance: NA; CDR3aa: CASSIRQMTKNEAFF; CDR3nt: TGTGCCAGTAGTATAAGGCAGATGACTAAAAATGAAGCTTTCTTT
j_gene: TRBJ2-3; d_gene: TRBD2; v_gene: TRBV11-2; abundance: once; CDR3aa: CASSFRAGTTRDTQYF; CDR3nt: TGTGCCAGCAGCTTCAGGGCCGGGACTACCAGAGATACGCAGTATTTT
j_gene: TRBJ2-7; d_gene: NA; v_gene: TRBV29-1; abundance: NA; CDR3aa: CSVRRSQAVEQYF; CDR3nt: TGCAGCGTTCGAAGGTCACAGGCCGTCGAGCAGTACTTC
j_gene: TRBJ2-2; d_gene: TRBD2; v_gene: TRBV30; abundance: NA; CDR3aa: CAWTRPPNGLVGGELFF; CDR3nt: TGTGCCTGGACTAGGCCCCCAAATGGACTAGTGGGCGGGGAGCTGTTTTTT
j_gene: TRBJ1-6; d_gene: NA; v_gene: TRBV4-1; abundance: NA; CDR3aa: CASSQRQDYNSPLHF; CDR3nt: TGCGCCAGCAGCCAGAGACAGGACTATAATTCACCCCTCCACTTT
j_gene: TRBJ2-7; d_gene: NA; v_gene: TRBV5-1; abundance: NA; CDR3aa: CASSPGVSESYEQYF; CDR3nt: TGCGCCAGCAGCCCGGGGGTGAGCGAATCCTACGAGCAGTACTTC
j_gene: TRBJ2-5; d_gene: NA; v_gene: TRBV7-5; abundance: NA; CDR3aa: CARSLVGEVAGQQETQYF; CDR3nt: TGTGCCAGAAGCTTAGTCGGGGAGGTAGCGGGGCAACAAGAGACCCAGTACTTC
j_gene: TRBJ1-5; d_gene: NA; v_gene: TRBV18; abundance: NA; CDR3aa: CASSQETNSNQPQHF; CDR3nt: TGTGCCAGCTCACAGGAGACTAATAGCAATCAGCCCCAGCATTTT
j_gene: TRBJ1-1; d_gene: NA; v_gene: TRBV4-1; abundance: few; CDR3aa: CASTLGPGFLTEAFF; CDR3nt: TGCGCCAGCACCCTCGGCCCAGGGTTTCTCACTGAAGCTTTCTTT
j_gene: TRBJ2-7; d_gene: NA; v_gene: TRBV5-1; abundance: NA; CDR3aa: CASSPSGSRSYEQYF; CDR3nt: TGCGCCAGCAGCCCCTCCGGGAGTCGCTCCTACGAGCAGTACTTC
j_gene: TRBJ2-7; d_gene: NA; v_gene: TRBV27; abundance: NA; CDR3aa: CASRGLPLSYEQYF; CDR3nt: TGTGCCAGCCGAGGACTACCACTCTCCTACGAGCAGTACTTC
j_gene: TRBJ1-3; d_gene: TRBD1; v_gene: TRBV5-5; abundance: NA; CDR3aa: CASSPQLGTGDNTIYF; CDR3nt: TGTGCCAGCAGCCCACAACTCGGGACAGGGGATAACACCATATATTTT
j_gene: TRBJ2-2; d_gene: TRBD1; v_gene: TRBV19; abundance: NA; CDR3aa: CASRTGTVLANTGELFF; CDR3nt: TGTGCCAGTAGAACGGGGACAGTCCTCGCGAACACCGGGGAGCTGTTTTTT
j_gene: TRBJ2-3; d_gene: NA; v_gene: TRBV27; abundance: NA; CDR3aa: CASSLSGGTRADTQYF; CDR3nt: TGTGCCAGCAGTTTATCCGGGGGGACACGGGCAGATACGCAGTATTTT
j_gene: TRBJ2-6; d_gene: NA; v_gene: TRBV7-2; abundance: NA; CDR3aa: CASSLALRVNSGANVLTF; CDR3nt: TGTGCCAGCAGCTTAGCGCTCAGGGTTAATTCTGGGGCCAACGTCCTGACTTTC
j_gene: TRBJ2-3; d_gene: TRBD1; v_gene: TRBV2; abundance: NA; CDR3aa: CASSEGQGGTDTQYF; CDR3nt: TGTGCCAGCAGTGAGGGACAGGGGGGCACAGATACGCAGTATTTT
j_gene: TRBJ2-1; d_gene: TRBD2; v_gene: TRBV7-9; abundance: NA; CDR3aa: CSSSQSGRSFNEQFF; CDR3nt: TGTTCCAGCAGCCAAAGCGGGAGAAGTTTCAATGAGCAGTTCTTC
j_gene: TRBJ1-1; d_gene: TRBD1; v_gene: TRBV19; abundance: NA; CDR3aa: CASSRDRGDTEAFF; CDR3nt: TGTGCCAGTAGTAGGGACAGGGGAGACACTGAAGCTTTCTTT
j_gene: TRBJ1-1; d_gene: NA; v_gene: TRBV18; abundance: NA; CDR3aa: CASSPIRTEETEAFF; CDR3nt: TGTGCCAGCTCACCAATTCGGACAGAGGAAACTGAAGCTTTCTTT
j_gene: TRBJ2-1; d_gene: NA; v_gene: TRBV5-1; abundance: once; CDR3aa: CASSTGLEEQFF; CDR3nt: TGCGCCAGCAGCACAGGGTTGGAGGAGCAGTTCTTC
j_gene: TRBJ2-1; d_gene: NA; v_gene: TRBV11-2; abundance: NA; CDR3aa: CASSLERDNEQFF; CDR3nt: TGTGCCAGCAGCTTAGAGCGGGACAATGAGCAGTTCTTC
j_gene: TRBJ1-3; d_gene: NA; v_gene: TRBV5-1; abundance: NA; CDR3aa: CASSLDHPGVGFSGNTIYF; CDR3nt: TGCGCCAGCAGCTTAGATCATCCAGGGGTCGGGTTCTCTGGAAACACCATATATTTT
j_gene: TRBJ1-4; d_gene: TRBD1; v_gene: TRBV9; abundance: NA; CDR3aa: CASSGRQGFLFF; CDR3nt: TGTGCCAGCAGCGGTAGACAGGGTTTCCTGTTTTTT
j_gene: TRBJ1-1; d_gene: NA; v_gene: TRBV2; abundance: NA; CDR3aa: CASSPRRGTNTEAFF; CDR3nt: TGTGCCAGCAGTCCTCGGCGCGGGACCAACACTGAAGCTTTCTTT
j_gene: TRBJ2-1; d_gene: NA; v_gene: TRBV4-1; abundance: NA; CDR3aa: CASSQDLAGATHNEQFF; CDR3nt: TGCGCCAGCAGCCAAGATCTCGCGGGGGCGACCCACAATGAGCAGTTCTTC
j_gene: TRBJ1-2; d_gene: NA; v_gene: TRBV6-1; abundance: NA; CDR3aa: CASSEEVSGTDTLYGYTF; CDR3nt: TGTGCCAGCAGTGAAGAGGTCTCCGGCACAGACACCCTCTATGGCTACACCTTC
j_gene: TRBJ2-7; d_gene: TRBD1; v_gene: TRBV6-5; abundance: NA; CDR3aa: CASSKGQAYEQYF; CDR3nt: TGTGCCAGCTCAAAGGGACAGGCCTACGAGCAGTACTTC
j_gene: TRBJ1-2; d_gene: NA; v_gene: TRBV4-3; abundance: NA; CDR3aa: CASSPDQSINYGYTF; CDR3nt: TGCGCCAGCAGCCCAGACCAGTCCATTAACTATGGCTACACCTTC
j_gene: TRBJ1-4; d_gene: TRBD1; v_gene: TRBV19; abundance: NA; CDR3aa: CASSIRTGANEKLFF; CDR3nt: TGTGCCAGTAGTATACGGACAGGCGCTAATGAAAAACTGTTTTTT
j_gene: TRBJ2-7; d_gene: NA; v_gene: TRBV19; abundance: NA; CDR3aa: CASSTAPGSNSYEQYF; CDR3nt: TGTGCCAGTAGTACTGCCCCCGGGAGTAACTCCTACGAGCAGTACTTC
j_gene: TRBJ1-1; d_gene: NA; v_gene: TRBV5-4; abundance: NA; CDR3aa: CASSVRDRNTEAFF; CDR3nt: TGTGCCAGCAGCGTGCGGGATAGGAACACTGAAGCTTTCTTT
j_gene: TRBJ2-1; d_gene: TRBD1; v_gene: TRBV5-1; abundance: once; CDR3aa: CASSLVGDRGLDEQFF; CDR3nt: TGCGCCAGCAGCTTGGTGGGGGACAGGGGGTTGGATGAGCAGTTCTTC
j_gene: TRBJ1-2; d_gene: TRBD1; v_gene: TRBV30; abundance: NA; CDR3aa: CAWSQGVNYGYTF; CDR3nt: TGTGCCTGGAGTCAGGGGGTTAACTATGGCTACACCTTC
j_gene: TRBJ1-4; d_gene: TRBD1; v_gene: TRBV7-6; abundance: NA; CDR3aa: CTRQGRRKLFF; CDR3nt: TGTACCAGACAGGGACGACGGAAACTGTTTTTT
j_gene: TRBJ2-1; d_gene: NA; v_gene: TRBV10-1; abundance: NA; CDR3aa: CASSDSGGPSSYNEQFF; CDR3nt: TGCGCCAGCAGTGATTCCGGCGGGCCGAGCTCCTACAATGAGCAGTTCTTC
j_gene: TRBJ1-1; d_gene: NA; v_gene: TRBV15; abundance: NA; CDR3aa: CATSSGWANTEAFF; CDR3nt: TGTGCCACCAGCAGTGGATGGGCGAACACTGAAGCTTTCTTT
j_gene: TRBJ2-3; d_gene: NA; v_gene: TRBV5-1; abundance: NA; CDR3aa: CASSLSVGQPDTQYF; CDR3nt: TGCGCCAGCAGCCTCTCGGTTGGGCAGCCAGATACGCAGTATTTT
j_gene: TRBJ1-5; d_gene: NA; v_gene: TRBV18; abundance: NA; CDR3aa: CASSSGPGGNQPQHF; CDR3nt: TGTGCCAGCTCGTCGGGTCCGGGGGGCAATCAGCCCCAACATTTT